The table lists the clone carrying this T cell receptor (beta chain) with a few counts. The target antigen is unknown. PBMCs, at least 6.5 million per sample, were isolated. These data originate in a study of blood T cells in healthy people across ages. V shed 2 bases, J shed 6 bases, and the junction held 12 bases outside the gene matches. Germline-derived CDR1 and CDR2 are SGHTA and FQGNSA. CDR3 size: 16 residues. Study-level findings and limits: A conclusive naive versus antigen-experienced comparison was prevented by the unsorted PBMCs. Donor CMV infection status was unknown, possibly confounding age-related changes in expanded clonotypes.

Alongside a J-beta primer mix, a sample-barcoded 5' primer served in a second PCR lasting about 6 to 12 cycles. Researchers report that a template-switch adaptor with 12 random nucleotides tagged each cDNA molecule. TCRdb reprocessed the 5' RACE reads with MiXCR, giving one entry per CDR3 protein. Seen here are over a million distinct CDR3 sequences, about 23% observed once, and the top ten hold approximately 0.71%. The data were also submitted as part of a second study, on T cells of mothers and their children.

The chain has TRBV7-2 and TRBJ2-7, with 8 bases identical to TRBD2. Sequenced: blood. This sequence was found in a girl aged 2 to 9 in good health. DNA for the CDR3: TGTGCCAGCAGCTTATGGTCTTTAGCGGGGTCAGGCGAGCAGTACTTC. It is translated as CASSLWSLAGSGEQYF.